The 29 T cell receptor beta chains reported below all come from one sample, sequenced in a study of CD8+ T cells in alopecia areata. Investigators isolated RNA and reverse transcribed it into cDNA to act as the sequencing template. The repertoire was sequenced with immunoSEQ multiplex PCR; TCRdb's copy has only in-frame clones and lacks some. Of some 110,000 clones listed, around 61% are singletons. Sequencing was performed on CD4+ T cells sorted from blood. Receptors were obtained from a human donor in good health.

V is TRBV29-1 and J is TRBJ2-1, with 11 bases matching TRBD1. The V segment lost 0 bases and the J segment 1 base; nucleotides outside the gene matches: 5. Germline values: CDR1 SQVTM, CDR2 ANQGSEA. The CDR3 sequence is 17 residues long. The CDR3 coding sequence is TGCAGCGTTGAAGACAAGGGACAGGGGGTTTCCTACAATGAGCAGTTCTTC. It translates to CSVEDKGQGVSYNEQFF.

The chain recombines TRBV6-5 with TRBJ2-7; D perhaps matches TRBD1 (5 bases). The length of the CDR3 is 13 residues. From germline, CDR1 is MNHEY and CDR2 SVGAGI. Trimming removed 6 bases at V and 5 bases at J, with 14 bases between. The CDR3 loop is CASRTDSIHEQYF. The CDR3 nucleotides read TGTGCCAGCAGGACAGACTCTATCCACGAGCAGTACTTC.

The J gene is TRBJ2-3, the V gene TRBV27; D is ambiguous. The V and J ends lost 0 bases and 4 bases respectively, with 8 bases between them. This CDR3 comprises 14 residues. From germline, CDR1 is MNHEY and CDR2 SMNVEV (reference sequence). This CDR3 is CASSLSNGPDTQYF. In DNA form, the CDR3 reads TGTGCCAGCAGTTTATCGAACGGTCCAGATACGCAGTATTTT.

Here the CDR3 reads CASGADTQYF. The CDR3, as DNA: TGTGCCAGCGGTGCAGATACGCAGTATTTT. The chain has TRBV25-1 and TRBJ2-3; D is uncertain. The CDR3 is 10 residues long. V lost 8 bases and J lost 4, with 4 bases in between. From germline, CDR1 is MGHDK and CDR2 SYGVNS.

This clone occurred once. The CDR3 loop reads CASSLDPGQGTGYTF. The CDR3, as DNA: TGCGCCAGCAGCTTGGATCCGGGACAGGGTACCGGCTACACCTTC. The genes are TRBV5-1 and TRBJ1-2, with TRBD1 identical over 9 bases. V shed 0 bases, J shed 8 bases, and the junction held 8 bases outside the gene matches. The length of the CDR3 is 15 residues. Germline V CDR1 and CDR2: SGHRS, YFSETQ. The complete variable domain, with remaining parts taken from reference TRBV5-1 and TRBJ1-2, reads KAGVTQTPRYLIKTRGQQVTLSCSPISGHRSVSWYQQTPGQGLQFLFEYFSETQRNKGNFPGRFSGRQFSNSRSEMNVSTLELGDSALYLCASSLDPGQGTGYTFGSGTRLTVV.

The V and J genes are TRBV7-7 and TRBJ2-6; D is possibly TRBD1 (6 bases). This CDR3 comprises 17 residues. CDR1 and CDR2 (germline): SSHAT, FNYEAQ (reference sequence). V lost 6 bases, J lost 0 bases, and 15 bases lay in between. The DNA for the CDR3 is TGTGCCAGCAGTTCCGGGACACCAACCTCTGGGGCCAACGTCCTGACTTTC. The encoded protein is CASSSGTPTSGANVLTF. The whole variable domain, filled in from reference TRBV7-7 and TRBJ2-6, reads GAGVSQSPRYKVTKRGQDVTLRCDPISSHATLYWYQQALGQGPEFLTYFNYEAQPDKSGLPSDRFSAERPEGSISTLTIQRTEQRDSAMYRCASSSGTPTSGANVLTFGAGSRLTVL.

The chain uses TRBV29-1 and TRBJ2-2; 7 bases map to TRBD1. The CDR3 loop spans 14 amino acids. Trimming at V came to 7 bases and at J to 3 bases, leaving 8 bases not matched to a gene. CDR1 is SQVTM and CDR2 is ANQGSEA in the germline V gene. The CDR3 DNA follows: TGCAGCGCCATGGGACAGCGCGACACCGGGGAGCTGTTTTTT. Protein: CSAMGQRDTGELFF.

This chain uses TRBV4-1 with TRBJ2-7; D may be TRBD1 (6 bases). Looked up from germline, CDR1 is MGHRA and CDR2 is YSYEKL. V was trimmed by 2 bases and J by 3 bases, leaving 11 bases between them. The CDR3 has 14 residues. The CDR3 region is CASSQSPDSYEQYF. The DNA for the CDR3 is TGCGCCAGCAGCCAATCCCCGGACAGCTACGAGCAGTACTTC.

This clone was seen a few times. V gene TRBV2 combines with J gene TRBJ1-1; 9 nucleotides line up with TRBD1. Germline trimming cut 7 bases from V and 2 bases from J; bases unmatched to any gene: 5. The V gene's germline CDR1 is SNHLY and CDR2 FYNNEI. The CDR3 extends over 14 amino acids. CDR3 residues: CASKTGGSNTEAFF. The CDR3 nucleotides are TGTGCCAGCAAGACAGGGGGTTCAAACACTGAAGCTTTCTTT.

This rearrangement joins TRBV30 to TRBJ2-3, with D uncertain. Per germline, CDR1 GTSNPN and CDR2 SVGIG (reference sequence). The CDR3 consists of 15 residues. V dropped 3 bases and J dropped 3 bases, with 16 bases sitting between them. The CDR3 DNA reads TGTGCCTGGAGCCCCCCTAGGGCGAGTACAGATACGCAGTATTTT. Its protein is CAWSPPRASTDTQYF.

The chain combines TRBV30 with TRBJ2-7; weak D call: TRBD1 (6 bases). The CDR3 runs to 15 residues. CDR1 is GTSNPN and CDR2 is SVGIG in the germline V gene (reference sequence). Between the trimmed V and J ends, which lost 0 bases and 1 base, there was a span of 13 bases. CDR3 region: CAWSVRDTSSYEQYF. CDR3 coding DNA: TGTGCCTGGAGTGTTAGGGACACCTCTTCCTACGAGCAGTACTTC.

The rearrangement links TRBV29-1 to TRBJ1-1, with TRBD1 as a possible D gene (5 bases). Between the trimmed V and J ends, which lost 4 bases and 1 base, there was a span of 7 bases. The CDR3 contains 12 residues. Germline V gives CDR1 SQVTM, CDR2 ANQGSEA. This chain's CDR3 is CSVAGPNTEAFF. Here the CDR3 DNA reads TGCAGCGTTGCGGGGCCGAACACTGAAGCTTTCTTT.

J is TRBJ1-5 and V is TRBV18; D is undetermined. Trimming left V 3 bases short and J 6 bases short, with 9 bases between. The CDR3 totals 13 residues. CDR1 is KGHSH, CDR2 LQKENI, per germline. The CDR3 region is CASSPLERQPQHF. CDR3 sequence (DNA): TGTGCCAGCTCACCCTTAGAACGTCAGCCCCAGCATTTT.

This chain links TRBV7-9 with TRBJ2-7; D might be TRBD2 (5 bases). V was clipped by 5 bases and J by 5 bases, with 16 bases between them. The germline gives CDR1 SEHNR, CDR2 FQNEAQ (reference sequence). CDR3 length equals 14 residues. The CDR3 DNA sequence: TGTGCCAGCAGCCGGAACAGTGGGAGCAACGAGCAGTACTTC. It yields the protein CASSRNSGSNEQYF. The whole variable domain, filled in from reference TRBV7-9 and TRBJ2-7, reads DTGVSQNPRHKITKRGQNVTFRCDPISEHNRLYWYRQTLGQGPEFLTYFQNEAQLEKSRLLSDRFSAERPKGSFSTLEIQRTEQGDSAMYLCASSRNSGSNEQYFGPGTRLTVT.

The genes are TRBV18 and TRBJ1-1, with D possibly TRBD1 on 6 matching bases. The germline V gene has CDR1 KGHSH and CDR2 LQKENI. Trimming left V 3 bases short and J 4 bases short, with 15 bases between. The CDR3 is 15 residues long. This chain's CDR3 is CASSPYREGSTEAFF. CDR3 DNA sequence: TGTGCCAGCTCACCTTACAGGGAGGGGAGCACTGAAGCTTTCTTT.

This clone occurred once. The chain links TRBV2 to TRBJ1-5; tentatively, D is TRBD1 (6 bases). Trimming took off 4 bases at V and 7 bases at J, with 14 bases between the two ends. The V gene's germline CDR1 is SNHLY and CDR2 FYNNEI. CDR3 length: 14 residues. CDR3 bases: TGTGCCAGCAGTGGAGGTGGGGGCACGCAGCCCCAGCATTTT. Its translation: CASSGGGGTQPQHF.

This chain connects TRBV10-3 to TRBJ1-5; no reliable D call. Germline V gene sequence: CDR1 ENHRY, CDR2 SYGVKD. This CDR3 contains 14 residues. Deletions cut 2 bases from V and 2 bases from J, with 7 bases between. In nucleotides, the CDR3 is TGTGCCATCAGTGAGGGCAGTGGCAATCAGCCCCAGCATTTT. Its protein product is CAISEGSGNQPQHF.

The chain has TRBV2 and TRBJ1-2; 7 bases line up with TRBD1. CDR3 length equals 12 residues. Germline assignment: CDR1 SNHLY and CDR2 FYNNEI. J lost 8 bases, V lost 4 bases, and 4 bases had no gene match. The CDR3 region has the DNA TGTGCCAGCAGTGTACCGGGACAGGGCTACACCTTC. Translation: CASSVPGQGYTF.

This chain joins TRBV19 and TRBJ2-4; the D gene is possibly TRBD2 (7 bases). This CDR3 contains 14 residues. Trimming took 8 bases from V and 8 from J, leaving 19 bases between them. The V gene's germline CDR1 is LNHDA and CDR2 SQIVND (reference sequence). The CDR3 region has the DNA TGTGCCAGTGTCGATGGGGGGGCTCCTTACATTCAGTACTTC. Protein sequence: CASVDGGAPYIQYF.

This clone was picked up a small number of times. The junction departs from germline at one end; a sequencing error may be responsible. This chain joins TRBV7-6 and TRBJ2-7; 9 bases line up with TRBD1. CDR1 and CDR2 from the germline V gene are SGHVS and FNYEAQ. The CDR3 is made up of 14 amino acids. The CDR3 is CASSPGQGIYAQYF. The CDR3 DNA reads TGTGCCAGCAGCCCGGGACAGGGAATCTACGCGCAGTACTTC.

The chain has TRBV30 and TRBJ2-2; TRBD1 is a possible D gene (6 bases). The CDR3 sequence is 14 residues long. V lost 5 bases and J 1 base, leaving 11 bases between the germline ends. Germline CDR1 and CDR2: GTSNPN and SVGIG (reference sequence). The chain's CDR3 is CAWARGQNTGELFF. CDR3 in DNA: TGTGCCTGGGCCCGGGGACAGAACACCGGGGAGCTGTTTTTT.

The CDR3 loop reads CASSTAGRLNTEAFF. CDR3 coding DNA: TGTGCCAGCAGTACAGCCGGCAGGCTGAACACTGAAGCTTTCTTT. V gene TRBV28 combines with J gene TRBJ1-1; no clear D. The CDR3 sequence is 15 residues long. Germline V CDR1 and CDR2: MDHEN, SYDVKM. Trimming took off 5 bases at V and 0 bases at J, with 13 bases between the two ends.

J is TRBJ1-2 and V is TRBV27, with a possible D match to TRBD1 (6 bases). Trimming left V 5 bases short and J 2 bases short, with 9 bases between. Germline CDR1 reads MNHEY; CDR2 reads SMNVEV (reference sequence). The CDR3 spans 13 residues. The CDR3 here is CASSPQGNYGYTF. CDR3 sequence (DNA): TGTGCCAGCAGTCCACAGGGCAACTATGGCTACACCTTC.

V gene TRBV4-2 combines with J gene TRBJ2-3; D might be TRBD1 or TRBD2, each matching 5 bases. V was trimmed by 1 base and J by 2 bases, leaving 7 bases between them. The CDR3 sequence is 14 residues long. From germline, CDR1 is LGHNA and CDR2 YNFKEQ. This CDR3 reads CASSQGGSTDTQYF. The DNA for the CDR3 is TGTGCCAGCAGCCAAGGGGGGTCCACAGATACGCAGTATTTT.

The chain is built from TRBV12-5 and TRBJ2-1; TRBD2 aligns across 9 bases. The V segment lost 1 base and the J segment 10 bases; nucleotides outside the gene matches: 2. This CDR3 is 13 amino acids long. In germline, CDR1 is LGHNT, CDR2 FRNRAP. The CDR3: CASGLGGTSEQFF. CDR3 DNA: TGTGCTAGTGGTTTGGGAGGGACTAGCGAGCAGTTCTTC.

The V and J genes are TRBV7-9 and TRBJ1-4; no definite D call. V was cut by 5 bases and J by 0 bases, with 13 bases left in between. CDR1 is SEHNR and CDR2 is FQNEAQ in the germline V gene (reference sequence). The CDR3 length is 16 residues. CDR3 bases: TGTGCCAGCAGCCCCCGGACGGATGCAACTAATGAAAAACTGTTTTTT. Amino acid sequence: CASSPRTDATNEKLFF.

The chain joins TRBV7-2 to TRBJ1-5; no firm D call. The V and J ends lost 4 bases and 9 bases respectively, with 10 bases between them. The CDR3 has 12 amino acids. Germline V CDR1 and CDR2: SGHTA, FQGNSA. The CDR3 DNA follows: TGTGCCAGCAGCTCCGCAGGTACGCCCCAGCATTTT. This translates into CASSSAGTPQHF.

This clone has only one observation. The chain carries TRBV30 and TRBJ2-1; D not certain. CDR3 length equals 11 residues. From germline, CDR1 is GTSNPN and CDR2 SVGIG (reference sequence). The V and J ends lost 2 bases and 6 bases respectively, with 5 bases between them. The CDR3 spells CAWSRSNEQFF. CDR3 nucleotides: TGTGCCTGGAGTCGGAGCAATGAGCAGTTCTTC. Full variable domain (rest looked up from reference TRBV30 and TRBJ2-1): SQTIHQWPATLVQPVGSPLSLECTVEGTSNPNLYWYRQAAGRGLQLLFYSVGIGQISSEVPQNLSASRPQDRQFILSSKKLLLSDSGFYLCAWSRSNEQFFGPGTRLTVL.

V and J are TRBV5-1 and TRBJ2-5; TRBD2 might be the D (6 bases). Germline V gene lookup returns CDR1 SGHRS and CDR2 YFSETQ. The V end was cut by 4 bases, the J end by 5 bases, with 18 bases between. This CDR3 comprises 15 residues. The CDR3 reads CASSVQTSRRETQYF. The CDR3 DNA is TGCGCCAGCAGCGTGCAGACTAGTCGGCGCGAGACCCAGTACTTC.